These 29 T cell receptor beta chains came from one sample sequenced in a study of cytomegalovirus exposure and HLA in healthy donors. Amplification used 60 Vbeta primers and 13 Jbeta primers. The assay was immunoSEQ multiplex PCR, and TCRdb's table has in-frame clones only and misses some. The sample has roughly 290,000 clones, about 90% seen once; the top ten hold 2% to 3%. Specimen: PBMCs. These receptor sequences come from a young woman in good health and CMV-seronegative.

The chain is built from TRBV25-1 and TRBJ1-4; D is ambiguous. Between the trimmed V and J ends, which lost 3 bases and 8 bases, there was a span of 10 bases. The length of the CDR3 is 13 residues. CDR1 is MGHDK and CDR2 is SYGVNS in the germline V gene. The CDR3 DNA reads TGTGCCAGCAGTGATATCCGGGAGGAAAAACTGTTTTTT. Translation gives CASSDIREEKLFF.

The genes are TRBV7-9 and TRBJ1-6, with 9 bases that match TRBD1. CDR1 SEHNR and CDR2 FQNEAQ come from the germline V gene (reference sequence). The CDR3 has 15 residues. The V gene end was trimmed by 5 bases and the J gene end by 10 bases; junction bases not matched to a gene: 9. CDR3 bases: TGTGCCAGCAGCCCCGGGAGACAGGGGGGCTCACCCCTCCACTTT. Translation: CASSPGRQGGSPLHF.

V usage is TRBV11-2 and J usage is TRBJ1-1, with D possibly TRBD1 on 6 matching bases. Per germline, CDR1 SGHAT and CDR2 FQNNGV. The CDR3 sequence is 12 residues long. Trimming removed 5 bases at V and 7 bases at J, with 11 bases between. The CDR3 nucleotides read TGTGCCAGCAGCCAGGGGTTTGGTGAAGCTTTCTTT. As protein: CASSQGFGEAFF.

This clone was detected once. The chain's CDR3 is CSVFNTAYEQYF. In DNA, the CDR3 is TGCAGCGTTTTCAACACCGCCTACGAGCAGTACTTC. The V call is TRBV29-1, the J call TRBJ2-7; D call uncertain. V was shortened by 5 bases and J by 2 bases, with 10 bases between the two germline ends. The CDR3 sequence is 12 residues long. Germline V gives CDR1 SQVTM, CDR2 ANQGSEA.

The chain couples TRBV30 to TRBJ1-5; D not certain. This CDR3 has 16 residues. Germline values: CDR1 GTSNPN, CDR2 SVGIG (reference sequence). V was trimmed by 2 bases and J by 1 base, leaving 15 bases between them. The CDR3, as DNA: TGTGCCTGGAGTCTCGGTGGTAAGTCCAGCAATCAGCCCCAGCATTTT. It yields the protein CAWSLGGKSSNQPQHF.

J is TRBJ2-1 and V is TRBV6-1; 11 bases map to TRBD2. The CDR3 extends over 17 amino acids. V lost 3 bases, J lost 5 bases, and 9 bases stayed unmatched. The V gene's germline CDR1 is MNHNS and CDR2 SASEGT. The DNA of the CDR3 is TGTGCCAGCAGTGACCTGGCTAGCGGGGGGCCGAACAATGAGCAGTTCTTC. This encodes CASSDLASGGPNNEQFF.

The CDR3 bases are TGTGCCAGCAGCCGTACAGGGGGCGGGGAGCTGTTTTTT. This translates into CASSRTGGGELFF. The chain carries TRBV7-3 and TRBJ2-2; 8 nucleotides line up with TRBD1. There are 13 residues in the CDR3. Trimming took 5 bases from V and 7 from J; bases not matched to a gene: 3. Germline V lookup: CDR1 SGHTA, CDR2 FQGTGA.

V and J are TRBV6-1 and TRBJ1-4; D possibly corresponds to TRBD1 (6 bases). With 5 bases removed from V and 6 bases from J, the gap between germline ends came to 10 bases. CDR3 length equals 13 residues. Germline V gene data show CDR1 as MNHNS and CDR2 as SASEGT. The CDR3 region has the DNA TGTGCCAGCAGTCCAACAGGGTATGAAAAACTGTTTTTT. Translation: CASSPTGYEKLFF.

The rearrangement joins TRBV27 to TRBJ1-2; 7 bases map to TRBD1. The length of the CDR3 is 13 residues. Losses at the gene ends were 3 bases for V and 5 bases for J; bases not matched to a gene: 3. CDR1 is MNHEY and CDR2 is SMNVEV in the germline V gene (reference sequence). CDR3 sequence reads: CASSLSRGYGYTF. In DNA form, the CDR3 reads TGTGCCAGCAGTTTGTCCAGGGGGTATGGCTACACCTTC.

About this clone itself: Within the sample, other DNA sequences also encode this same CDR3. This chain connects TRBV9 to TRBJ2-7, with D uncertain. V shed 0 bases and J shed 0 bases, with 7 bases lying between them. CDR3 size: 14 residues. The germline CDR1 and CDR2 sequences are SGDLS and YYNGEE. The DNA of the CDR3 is TGTGCCAGCAGCGTAGGTGGGCTCTCCTACGAGCAGTACTTC. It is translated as CASSVGGLSYEQYF.

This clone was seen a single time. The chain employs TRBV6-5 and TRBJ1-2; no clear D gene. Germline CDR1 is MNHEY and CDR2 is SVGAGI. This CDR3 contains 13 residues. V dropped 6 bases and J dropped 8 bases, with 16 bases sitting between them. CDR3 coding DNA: TGTGCCAGCAGACGAACGACGGGTTTAGGCTACACCTTC. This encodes CASRRTTGLGYTF.

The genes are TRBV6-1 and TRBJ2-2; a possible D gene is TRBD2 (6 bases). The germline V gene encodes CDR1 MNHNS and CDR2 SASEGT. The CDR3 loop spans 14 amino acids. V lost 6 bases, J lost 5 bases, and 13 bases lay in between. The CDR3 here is CASSRDLGTGELFF. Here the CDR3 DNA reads TGTGCCAGCAGCCGGGACTTGGGAACCGGGGAGCTGTTTTTT.

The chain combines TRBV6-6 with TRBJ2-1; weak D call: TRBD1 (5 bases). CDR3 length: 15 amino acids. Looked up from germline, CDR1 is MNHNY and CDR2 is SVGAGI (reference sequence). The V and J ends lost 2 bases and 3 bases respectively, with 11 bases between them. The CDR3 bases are TGTGCCAGCAGTTACGTCAGGGTAAACTACAATGAGCAGTTCTTC. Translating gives CASSYVRVNYNEQFF.

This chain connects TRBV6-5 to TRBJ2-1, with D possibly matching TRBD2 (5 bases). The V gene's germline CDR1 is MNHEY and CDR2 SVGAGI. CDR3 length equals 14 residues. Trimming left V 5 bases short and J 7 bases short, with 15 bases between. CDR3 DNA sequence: TGTGCCAGCAGTAGCGGCCAAAGGAGGAATGAGCAGTTCTTC. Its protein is CASSSGQRRNEQFF.

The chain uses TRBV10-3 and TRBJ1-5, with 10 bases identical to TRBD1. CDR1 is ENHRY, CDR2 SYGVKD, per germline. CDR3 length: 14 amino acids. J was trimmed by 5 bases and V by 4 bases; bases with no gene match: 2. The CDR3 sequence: CAISATGGDQPQHF. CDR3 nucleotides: TGTGCCATCAGTGCGACAGGGGGCGATCAGCCCCAGCATTTT.

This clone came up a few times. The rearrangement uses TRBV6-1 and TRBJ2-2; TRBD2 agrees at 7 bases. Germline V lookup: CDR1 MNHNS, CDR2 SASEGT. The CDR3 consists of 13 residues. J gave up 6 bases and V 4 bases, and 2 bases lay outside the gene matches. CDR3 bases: TGTGCCAGCAGTGTAACTAGCGCCGGGGAGCTGTTTTTT. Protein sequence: CASSVTSAGELFF.

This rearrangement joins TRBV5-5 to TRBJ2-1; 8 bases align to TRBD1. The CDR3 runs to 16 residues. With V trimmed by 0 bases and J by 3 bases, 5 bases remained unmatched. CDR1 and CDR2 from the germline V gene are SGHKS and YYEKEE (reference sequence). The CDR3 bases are TGTGCCAGCAGCTTGGCTTTAGGACAGGGCTACAATGAGCAGTTCTTC. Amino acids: CASSLALGQGYNEQFF.

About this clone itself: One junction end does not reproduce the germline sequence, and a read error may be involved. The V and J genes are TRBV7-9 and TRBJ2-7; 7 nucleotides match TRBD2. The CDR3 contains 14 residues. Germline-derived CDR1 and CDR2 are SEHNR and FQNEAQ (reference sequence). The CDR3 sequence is CSSSPTGGGGEQYF. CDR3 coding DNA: TGTTCCAGCAGCCCCACGGGCGGGGGTGGGGAGCAGTACTTC.

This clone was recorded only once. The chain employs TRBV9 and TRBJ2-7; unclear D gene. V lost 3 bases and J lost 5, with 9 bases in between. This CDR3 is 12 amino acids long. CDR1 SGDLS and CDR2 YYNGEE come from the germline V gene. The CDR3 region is CASSGRRDEQYF. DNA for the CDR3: TGTGCCAGCAGCGGCCGTCGGGACGAGCAGTACTTC.

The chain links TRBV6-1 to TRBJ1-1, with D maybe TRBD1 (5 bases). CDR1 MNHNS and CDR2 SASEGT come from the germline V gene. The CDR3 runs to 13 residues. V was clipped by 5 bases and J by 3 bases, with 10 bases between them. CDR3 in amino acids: CASSRGGDTEAFF. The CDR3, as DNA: TGTGCCAGCAGTAGGGGAGGGGACACTGAAGCTTTCTTT.

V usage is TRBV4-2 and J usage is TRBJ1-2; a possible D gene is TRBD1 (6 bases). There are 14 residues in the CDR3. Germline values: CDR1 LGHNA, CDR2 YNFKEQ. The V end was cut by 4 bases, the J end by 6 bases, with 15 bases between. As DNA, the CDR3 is TGTGCCAGCAGCCCGTCTGCGGGGGGCAATGGCTACACCTTC. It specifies CASSPSAGGNGYTF.

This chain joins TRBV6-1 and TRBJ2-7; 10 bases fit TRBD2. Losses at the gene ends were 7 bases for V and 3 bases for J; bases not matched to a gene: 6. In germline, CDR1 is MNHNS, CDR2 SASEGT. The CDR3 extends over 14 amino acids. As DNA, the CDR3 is TGTGCCAGCACCCCTAGCGGGGGATACTACGAGCAGTACTTC. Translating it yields CASTPSGGYYEQYF.

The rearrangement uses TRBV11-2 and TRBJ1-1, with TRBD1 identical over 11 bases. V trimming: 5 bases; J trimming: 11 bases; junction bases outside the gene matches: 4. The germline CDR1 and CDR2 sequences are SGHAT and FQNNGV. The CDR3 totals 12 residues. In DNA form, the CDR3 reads TGTGCCAGCAGCACCGGACAGGGGGCGGCTTTCTTT. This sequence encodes CASSTGQGAAFF.

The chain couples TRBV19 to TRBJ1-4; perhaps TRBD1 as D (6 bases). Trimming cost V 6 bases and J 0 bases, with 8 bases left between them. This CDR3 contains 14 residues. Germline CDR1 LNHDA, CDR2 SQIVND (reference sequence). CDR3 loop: CASRRQATNEKLFF. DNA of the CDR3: TGTGCCAGTAGGAGACAGGCAACTAATGAAAAACTGTTTTTT.

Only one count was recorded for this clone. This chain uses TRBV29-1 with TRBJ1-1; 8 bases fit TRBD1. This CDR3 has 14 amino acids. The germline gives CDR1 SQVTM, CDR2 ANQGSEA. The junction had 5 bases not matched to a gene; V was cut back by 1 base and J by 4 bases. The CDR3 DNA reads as TGCAGCGTTGAAGTTACTACAGGGGGCACTGAAGCTTTCTTT. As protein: CSVEVTTGGTEAFF.

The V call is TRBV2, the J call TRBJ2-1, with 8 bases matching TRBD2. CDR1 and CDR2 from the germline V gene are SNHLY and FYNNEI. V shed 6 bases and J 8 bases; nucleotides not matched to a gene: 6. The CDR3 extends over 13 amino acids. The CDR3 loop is CASSGGAGYEQFF. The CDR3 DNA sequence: TGTGCCAGCAGCGGGGGGGCCGGCTATGAGCAGTTCTTC.

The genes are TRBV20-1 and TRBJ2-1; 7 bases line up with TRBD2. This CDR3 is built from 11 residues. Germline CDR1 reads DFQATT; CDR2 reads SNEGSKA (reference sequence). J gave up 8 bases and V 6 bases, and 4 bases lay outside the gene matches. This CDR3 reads CSAGLEDEQFF. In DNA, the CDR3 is TGCAGTGCCGGACTAGAGGATGAGCAGTTCTTC.

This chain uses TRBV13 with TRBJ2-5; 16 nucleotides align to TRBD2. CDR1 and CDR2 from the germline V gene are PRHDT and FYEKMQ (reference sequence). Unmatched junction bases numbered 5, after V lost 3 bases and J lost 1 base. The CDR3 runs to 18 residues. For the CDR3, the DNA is TGTGCCAGCAGCTTGGGACTAGCGGGGGGGCCGACCCAAGAGACCCAGTACTTC. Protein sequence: CASSLGLAGGPTQETQYF.

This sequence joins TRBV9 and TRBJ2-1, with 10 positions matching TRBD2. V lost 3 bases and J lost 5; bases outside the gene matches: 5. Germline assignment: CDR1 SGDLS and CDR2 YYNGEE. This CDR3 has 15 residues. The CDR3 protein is CASSAGTSADNEQFF. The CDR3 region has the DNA TGTGCCAGCAGCGCCGGGACTAGCGCAGACAATGAGCAGTTCTTC.